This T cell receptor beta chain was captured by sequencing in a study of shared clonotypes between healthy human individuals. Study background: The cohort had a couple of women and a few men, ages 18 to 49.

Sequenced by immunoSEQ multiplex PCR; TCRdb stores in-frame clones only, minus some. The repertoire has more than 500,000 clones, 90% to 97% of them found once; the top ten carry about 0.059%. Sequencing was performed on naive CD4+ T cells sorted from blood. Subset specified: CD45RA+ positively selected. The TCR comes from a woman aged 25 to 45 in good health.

The CDR3 DNA reads TGTGCCAGCAGTTACGGAGCCTATGGCTACACCTTC. Translated: CASSYGAYGYTF. This rearrangement joins TRBV28 to TRBJ1-2; D remains ambiguous. Trimming took off 4 bases at V and 4 bases at J, with 7 bases between the two ends. CDR1 and CDR2 from the germline V gene are MDHEN and SYDVKM. The CDR3 extends over 12 amino acids.